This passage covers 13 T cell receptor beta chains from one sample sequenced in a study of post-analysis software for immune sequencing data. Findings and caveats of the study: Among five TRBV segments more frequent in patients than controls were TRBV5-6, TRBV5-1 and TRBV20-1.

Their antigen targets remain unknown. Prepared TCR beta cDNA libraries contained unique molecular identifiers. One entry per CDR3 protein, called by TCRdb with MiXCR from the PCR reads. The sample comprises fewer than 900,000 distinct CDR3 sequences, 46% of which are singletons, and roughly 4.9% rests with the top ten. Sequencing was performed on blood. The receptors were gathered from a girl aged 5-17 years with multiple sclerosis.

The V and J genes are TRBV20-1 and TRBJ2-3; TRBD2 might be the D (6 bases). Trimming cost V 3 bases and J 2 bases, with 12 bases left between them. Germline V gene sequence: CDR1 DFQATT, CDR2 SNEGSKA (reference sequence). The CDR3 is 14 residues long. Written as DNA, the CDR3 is TGCAGTGCTAGGGATAGCGGATACACAGATACGCAGTATTTT. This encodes CSARDSGYTDTQYF.

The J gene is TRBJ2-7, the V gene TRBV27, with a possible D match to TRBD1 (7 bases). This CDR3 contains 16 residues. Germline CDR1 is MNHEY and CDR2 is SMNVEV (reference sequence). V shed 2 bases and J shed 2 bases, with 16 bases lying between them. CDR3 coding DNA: TGTGCCAGCAGTTTACGGGGGACAGCCCAGACCTACGAGCAGTACTTC. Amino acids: CASSLRGTAQTYEQYF.

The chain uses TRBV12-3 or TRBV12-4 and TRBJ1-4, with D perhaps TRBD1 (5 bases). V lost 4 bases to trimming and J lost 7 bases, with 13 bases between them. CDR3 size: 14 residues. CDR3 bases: TGTGCCAGCAGTTGGGCGGGGGATGCTGAAAAACTGTTTTTT. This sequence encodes CASSWAGDAEKLFF.

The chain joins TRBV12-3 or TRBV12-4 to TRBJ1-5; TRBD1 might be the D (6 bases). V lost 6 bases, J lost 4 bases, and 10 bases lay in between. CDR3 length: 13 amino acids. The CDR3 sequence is CASSIQGNQPQHF. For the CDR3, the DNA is TGTGCCAGCAGCATACAGGGAAATCAGCCCCAGCATTTT.

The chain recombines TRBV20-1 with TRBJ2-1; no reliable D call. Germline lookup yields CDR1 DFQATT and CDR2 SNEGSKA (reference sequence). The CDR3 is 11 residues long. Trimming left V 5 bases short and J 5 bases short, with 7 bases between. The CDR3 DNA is TGCAGTGCTGGTAAGGACAATGAGCAGTTCTTC. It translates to CSAGKDNEQFF.

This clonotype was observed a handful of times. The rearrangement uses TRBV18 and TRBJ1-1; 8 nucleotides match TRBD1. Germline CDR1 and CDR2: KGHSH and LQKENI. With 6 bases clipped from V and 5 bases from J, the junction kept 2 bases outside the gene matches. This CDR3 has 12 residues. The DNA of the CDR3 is TGTGCCAGCTCCGACAGGGGAACTGAAGCTTTCTTT. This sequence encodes CASSDRGTEAFF.

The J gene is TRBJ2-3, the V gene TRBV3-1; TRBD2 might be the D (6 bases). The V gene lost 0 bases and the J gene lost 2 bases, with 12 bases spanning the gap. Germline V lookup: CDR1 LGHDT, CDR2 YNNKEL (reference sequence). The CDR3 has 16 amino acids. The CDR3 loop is CASSQEPSALTDTQYF. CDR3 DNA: TGTGCCAGCAGCCAAGAACCTAGCGCCCTCACAGATACGCAGTATTTT.

This CDR3 is CASSLAGGRSGANVLTF. The CDR3, as DNA: TGCGCCAGCAGCTTGGCCGGCGGTCGCTCTGGGGCCAACGTCCTGACTTTC. J is TRBJ2-6 and V is TRBV5-1, with D uncertain. The CDR3 is 17 amino acids. V was trimmed by 0 bases and J by 0 bases, leaving 10 bases between them. Germline lookup yields CDR1 SGHRS and CDR2 YFSETQ.

CDR3 sequence reads: CASSQEGPVQSSYEQYF. The CDR3 DNA is TGCGCCAGCAGCCAAGAAGGACCAGTTCAGAGCTCCTACGAGCAGTACTTC. The chain links TRBV4-1 to TRBJ2-7; no clear D. The CDR3 length is 17 residues. The V gene's germline CDR1 is MGHRA and CDR2 YSYEKL. V was clipped by 0 bases and J by 0 bases, with 15 bases between them.

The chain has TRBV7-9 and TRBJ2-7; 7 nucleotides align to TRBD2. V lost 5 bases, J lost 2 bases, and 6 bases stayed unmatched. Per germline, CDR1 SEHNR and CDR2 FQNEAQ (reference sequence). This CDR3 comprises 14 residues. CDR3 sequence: CASSAQRDTYEQYF. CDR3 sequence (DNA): TGTGCCAGCAGCGCCCAGCGGGATACCTACGAGCAGTACTTC.

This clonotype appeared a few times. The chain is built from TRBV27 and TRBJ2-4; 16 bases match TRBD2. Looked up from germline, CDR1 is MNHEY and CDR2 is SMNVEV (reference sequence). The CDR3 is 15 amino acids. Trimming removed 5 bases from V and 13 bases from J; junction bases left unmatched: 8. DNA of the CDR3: TGTGCCAGCAGTCCAGGGACTAGCGGGAGGGCCGGGCAGTACTTC. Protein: CASSPGTSGRAGQYF.

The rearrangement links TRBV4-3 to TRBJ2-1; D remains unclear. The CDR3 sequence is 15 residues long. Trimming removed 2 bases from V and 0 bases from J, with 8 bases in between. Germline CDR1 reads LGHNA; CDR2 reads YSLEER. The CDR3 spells CASSQSESSYNEQFF. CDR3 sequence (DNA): TGCGCCAGCAGCCAATCTGAAAGCTCCTACAATGAGCAGTTCTTC.

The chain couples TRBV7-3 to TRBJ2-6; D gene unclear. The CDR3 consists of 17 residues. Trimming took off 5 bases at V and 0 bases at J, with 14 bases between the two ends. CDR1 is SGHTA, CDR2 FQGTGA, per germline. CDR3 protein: CASSPTVLDSGANVLTF. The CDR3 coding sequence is TGTGCCAGCAGCCCTACGGTGTTGGACTCTGGGGCCAACGTCCTGACTTTC.